Presented here are 23 T cell receptor beta chains from one specimen sequenced in a study of CD8+ T cells in alopecia areata. cDNA serving as the sequencing template came from extracted, reverse transcribed RNA. Assay: immunoSEQ multiplex PCR; the TCRdb copy retains only in-frame clones and omits some. Among about 130,000 clones listed, roughly three fifths were seen once. Material: CD4+ T cells sorted from blood, obtained at week 0. The receptors stem from a human donor with alopecia areata.

This rearrangement joins TRBV19 to TRBJ1-1; D gene ambiguous. V lost 3 bases and J 2 bases, leaving 16 bases between the germline ends. This CDR3 is built from 16 residues. From germline, CDR1 is LNHDA and CDR2 SQIVND (reference sequence). The CDR3 nucleotides are TGTGCCAGTAGTATCGCACGGATGAACATAAACACTGAAGCTTTCTTT. Its translation is CASSIARMNINTEAFF.

This sequence joins TRBV18 and TRBJ2-1; D gene ambiguous. The CDR3 is made up of 12 amino acids. The V gene lost 5 bases and the J gene lost 5 bases, with 7 bases spanning the gap. The V gene's germline CDR1 is KGHSH and CDR2 LQKENI. DNA for the CDR3: TGTGCCAGCTCAGCCCAGGACAATGAGCAGTTCTTC. Its translation is CASSAQDNEQFF.

This chain connects TRBV10-3 to TRBJ2-5; no clear D gene. Germline V CDR1 and CDR2: ENHRY, SYGVKD. Trimming left V 0 bases short and J 5 bases short, with 7 bases between. The length of the CDR3 is 13 residues. The CDR3 sequence: CAISESNEETQYF. CDR3 in DNA: TGTGCCATCAGTGAGTCGAATGAGGAGACCCAGTACTTC.

The chain uses TRBV4-2 and TRBJ1-5, with 7 bases identical to TRBD1. The junction had 9 bases not matched to a gene; V was cut back by 0 bases and J by 4 bases. The germline V gene has CDR1 LGHNA and CDR2 YNFKEQ. This CDR3 spans 17 amino acids. The CDR3 bases are TGTGCCAGCAGCCAAGAGGGTGCGCAGGGGGGGAATCAGCCCCAGCATTTT. This translates into CASSQEGAQGGNQPQHF.

The chain is built from TRBV4-1 and TRBJ1-4; D perhaps matches TRBD1 (5 bases). This CDR3 has 14 amino acids. The germline V and J ends were trimmed by 4 bases and 5 bases, with 11 bases remaining between them. The germline V gene encodes CDR1 MGHRA and CDR2 YSYEKL. CDR3 protein: CASSLQTVNEKLFF. The DNA for the CDR3 is TGCGCCAGCAGCCTTCAGACAGTGAATGAAAAACTGTTTTTT.

This clone was picked up one time. The rearrangement uses TRBV9 and TRBJ2-2, with 9 bases that match TRBD2. CDR3 length equals 16 residues. J lost 3 bases, V lost 1 base, and 4 bases had no gene match. CDR1 SGDLS and CDR2 YYNGEE come from the germline V gene. This CDR3 reads CASSVSAGGYTGELFF. CDR3 DNA: TGTGCCAGCAGCGTATCAGCGGGGGGATACACCGGGGAGCTGTTTTTT. The variable domain in full, with the rest retrieved from reference TRBV9 and TRBJ2-2, is DSGVTQTPKHLITATGQRVTLRCSPRSGDLSVYWYQQSLDQGLQFLIQYYNGEERAKGNILERFSAQQFPDLHSELNLSSLELGDSALYFCASSVSAGGYTGELFFGEGSRLTVL.

To note about this clone: This sample also contains other DNA sequences that code for the same CDR3. V is TRBV20-1 and J is TRBJ2-3; D not resolved. The CDR3 extends over 11 amino acids. Trimming shortened V by 6 bases and J by 6 bases, and 10 bases separated the two germline ends. Germline loops: CDR1 DFQATT, CDR2 SNEGSKA (reference sequence). CDR3 residues: CSAPRSDTQYF. In nucleotides, the CDR3 is TGCAGTGCACCCCGTTCGGATACGCAGTATTTT.

This clone has just a few counts. The chain links TRBV6-1 to TRBJ1-1, with 7 positions matching TRBD1. From germline, CDR1 is MNHNS and CDR2 SASEGT. The CDR3 has 15 residues. The V segment lost 5 bases and the J segment 4 bases; nucleotides outside the gene matches: 10. This CDR3 reads CASSPQRQGFTEAFF. CDR3 sequence (DNA): TGTGCCAGCAGTCCACAACGACAGGGATTCACTGAAGCTTTCTTT.

The chain combines TRBV18 with TRBJ1-5; 7 bases match TRBD1. CDR1 and CDR2 (germline): KGHSH, LQKENI. The CDR3 extends over 14 amino acids. Germline trimming cut 6 bases from V and 4 bases from J; bases unmatched to any gene: 6. The CDR3 region has the DNA TGTGCCAGCTCCCCGAAACAGGGGAATCAGCCCCAGCATTTT. This codes for CASSPKQGNQPQHF. The variable domain in full, with the rest retrieved from reference TRBV18 and TRBJ1-5, is NAGVMQNPRHLVRRRGQEARLRCSPMKGHSHVYWYRQLPEEGLKFMVYLQKENIIDESGMPKERFSAEFPKEGPSILRIQQVVRGDSAAYFCASSPKQGNQPQHFGDGTRLSIL.

Remarks on this clone: The sample holds other DNA sequences that translate to the same CDR3. DNA for the CDR3: TGCAGTGCTTTCAGGGGCAATGAGCAGTTCTTC. Amino acid sequence: CSAFRGNEQFF. The rearrangement uses TRBV20-1 and TRBJ2-1; TRBD1 is a possible D gene (6 bases). Trimming pared 5 bases from V and 6 bases from J, leaving 8 bases between. Germline V gene lookup returns CDR1 DFQATT and CDR2 SNEGSKA (reference sequence). The CDR3 is 11 residues long.

The chain couples TRBV7-9 to TRBJ2-5; 8 nucleotides match TRBD2. Germline V gene lookup returns CDR1 SEHNR and CDR2 FQNEAQ (reference sequence). The CDR3 totals 14 residues. Trimming took 5 bases from V and 5 from J; bases not matched to a gene: 7. Here the CDR3 reads CASSPSGGKETQYF. The CDR3 DNA sequence: TGTGCCAGCAGCCCATCGGGGGGGAAGGAGACCCAGTACTTC. Complete variable domain (other parts from reference TRBV7-9 and TRBJ2-5): DTGVSQNPRHKITKRGQNVTFRCDPISEHNRLYWYRQTLGQGPEFLTYFQNEAQLEKSRLLSDRFSAERPKGSFSTLEIQRTEQGDSAMYLCASSPSGGKETQYFGPGTRLLVL.

V is TRBV29-1 and J is TRBJ1-5; TRBD1 might be the D (5 bases). The germline V gene has CDR1 SQVTM and CDR2 ANQGSEA. This CDR3 spans 14 amino acids. V dropped 7 bases and J dropped 3 bases, with 16 bases sitting between them. CDR3 sequence (DNA): TGCAGCGCCAGGACACCTGGGTACAATCAGCCCCAGCATTTT. Translation: CSARTPGYNQPQHF.

This rearrangement joins TRBV20-1 to TRBJ1-1; D gene uncertain. CDR3 size: 10 residues. Trimming took 1 base from V and 7 from J, leaving 4 bases between them. Per germline, CDR1 DFQATT and CDR2 SNEGSKA (reference sequence). The DNA of the CDR3 is TGCAGTGCTAGAGGCAATGAAGCTTTCTTT. Residues: CSARGNEAFF.

V and J are TRBV7-9 and TRBJ2-7; D gene unclear. Trimming pared 4 bases from V and 4 bases from J, leaving 5 bases between. Looked up from germline, CDR1 is SEHNR and CDR2 is FQNEAQ (reference sequence). This CDR3 has 11 residues. This CDR3 reads CASSSYYEQYF. Written as DNA, the CDR3 is TGTGCCAGCAGCTCCTATTACGAGCAGTACTTC.

The genes are TRBV7-9 and TRBJ1-2; no definite D call. CDR3 length: 13 amino acids. V shed 7 bases and J shed 0 bases, with 9 bases lying between them. Germline CDR1 reads SEHNR; CDR2 reads FQNEAQ (reference sequence). CDR3 loop: CASKNGSNYGYTF. The DNA for the CDR3 is TGTGCCAGCAAAAATGGGTCTAACTATGGCTACACCTTC.

The rearrangement links TRBV30 to TRBJ2-1; D is possibly TRBD1 (7 bases). Trimming left V 4 bases short and J 8 bases short, with 12 bases between. Germline V CDR1 and CDR2: GTSNPN, SVGIG (reference sequence). The CDR3 covers 12 residues. The DNA for the CDR3 is TGTGCCTGGATAGGCAGGGGGGATGAGCAGTTCTTC. Translation: CAWIGRGDEQFF.

This clone came up a few times. The chain links TRBV30 to TRBJ1-2; perhaps TRBD1 as D (6 bases). Trimming left V 8 bases short and J 4 bases short, with 26 bases between. The V gene's germline CDR1 is GTSNPN and CDR2 SVGIG (reference sequence). This CDR3 has 16 amino acids. CDR3 in amino acids: CATVRDTPIFSYGYTF. The CDR3 region has the DNA TGTGCCACAGTTCGGGACACCCCTATCTTTTCCTATGGCTACACCTTC.

The rearrangement joins TRBV5-1 to TRBJ2-1; 9 bases map to TRBD2. V shed 0 bases, J shed 12 bases, and the junction held 10 bases outside the gene matches. Germline CDR1 and CDR2: SGHRS and YFSETQ. This CDR3 contains 15 residues. In nucleotides, the CDR3 is TGCGCCAGCAGCTTGGCACTAGCGGGCGGTACGGGGCAGTTCTTC. Translated, it gives CASSLALAGGTGQFF.

The chain employs TRBV18 and TRBJ2-5; 7 positions match TRBD1. V lost 0 bases to trimming and J lost 6 bases; unmatched junction nucleotides: 4. This CDR3 is 14 amino acids long. CDR1 KGHSH and CDR2 LQKENI come from the germline V gene. CDR3 in DNA: TGTGCCAGCTCACCACCCCCAGGGGGAAAGACCCAGTACTTC. It is translated as CASSPPPGGKTQYF.

This clone was counted between two and nine times. The chain joins TRBV7-9 to TRBJ2-6; D is ambiguous. This CDR3 is 16 amino acids long. The germline V gene has CDR1 SEHNR and CDR2 FQNEAQ (reference sequence). The V end was cut by 5 bases, the J end by 1 base, with 12 bases between. CDR3 sequence (DNA): TGTGCCAGCAGCGGCTCTCGTACGTCTGGGGCCAACGTCCTGACTTTC. Protein sequence: CASSGSRTSGANVLTF.

A remark on this clone: The final CDR3 position lacks the conserved phenylalanine or tryptophan, pointing to a likely read error. The limits of the CDR3 on the DNA are not certain, so only TCRdb's listed CDR3 is given. The chain links TRBV19 to TRBJ1-1. A total of 8 residues make up the CDR3, ends included. Germline values: CDR1 LNHDA, CDR2 SQIVND (reference sequence). This CDR3 is CASLAEEL.

This chain joins TRBV5-1 and TRBJ2-7; 8 bases are a match to TRBD2. The CDR3 has 15 residues. Unmatched junction bases numbered 12, after V lost 1 base and J lost 9 bases. Germline V lookup: CDR1 SGHRS, CDR2 YFSETQ. The CDR3 sequence: CASSLTGRRSGGQYF. CDR3 DNA sequence: TGCGCCAGCAGCTTGACGGGACGACGGAGCGGGGGGCAGTACTTC.

The V and J genes are TRBV7-6 and TRBJ1-2; D remains unclear. Looked up from germline, CDR1 is SGHVS and CDR2 is FNYEAQ. This CDR3 is 13 amino acids long. V shed 0 bases and J shed 5 bases, with 7 bases lying between them. The DNA of the CDR3 is TGTGCCAGCAGCTTAGCAGGAGGGTATGGCTACACCTTC. Translated, it gives CASSLAGGYGYTF.